The table lists the clone carrying this TCR beta chain with a count of one. CDR3 length equals 14 residues. CDR1 and CDR2 (germline): KGHSH, LQKENI. Germline trimming cut 2 bases from V and 4 bases from J; bases unmatched to any gene: 3. Profiled with immunoSEQ multiplex PCR; TCRdb holds only in-frame clones, not every one. Of tens of thousands of clones in the sample, approximately 86% were seen once. The data were obtained in a study of blood T cell repertoires in COVID-19. Study at large: Specimens from acute and convalescent COVID-19 originated in the United States, Italy and Spain.

The TCR originated in a man older than 75 with COVID-19, enrolled during active disease. Sequenced input: peripheral blood. The chain recombines TRBV18 with TRBJ2-3; 7 bases map to TRBD2. CDR3 loop: CASSPGTSADTQYF. CDR3 nucleotide sequence: TGTGCCAGCTCACCAGGAACTAGCGCAGATACGCAGTATTTT. The entire variable domain, with the rest obtained from reference TRBV18 and TRBJ2-3, is as follows: NAGVMQNPRHLVRRRGQEARLRCSPMKGHSHVYWYRQLPEEGLKFMVYLQKENIIDESGMPKERFSAEFPKEGPSILRIQQVVRGDSAAYFCASSPGTSADTQYFGPGTRLTVL.